The next 21 T cell receptor beta chains were all read from a single sample in a study of technical replicates of blood from several donors. Sequencing used immunoSEQ multiplex PCR; TCRdb keeps in-frame clones, though not all of them. The sample has 50,000 to 70,000 clones; about nine tenths are singletons. The specimen was PBMCs. The receptors were sampled from a human donor in good health. Some clones in this sample may be carry-over from other donors' samples.

The CDR3 coding sequence is TGTGCCAGCAGCCAAGATGCCTGGGGGGGACAGGGTTTCACAGATACGCAGTATTTT. It encodes CASSQDAWGGQGFTDTQYF. V gene TRBV14 combines with J gene TRBJ2-3; 9 bases are a match to TRBD1. This CDR3 region has 19 residues. The V gene's germline CDR1 is SGHDN and CDR2 FVKESK. V shed 0 bases and J 2 bases; nucleotides not matched to a gene: 12.

The chain recombines TRBV5-1 with TRBJ2-2; D is uncertain. Trimming took off 1 base at V and 6 bases at J, with 4 bases between the two ends. Germline lookup yields CDR1 SGHRS and CDR2 YFSETQ. The CDR3 contains 12 residues. The CDR3 loop reads CASSLLSGELFF. Written as DNA, the CDR3 is TGCGCCAGCAGCTTGCTGTCCGGGGAGCTGTTTTTT.

V gene TRBV5-4 combines with J gene TRBJ1-1; 7 positions match TRBD1. The CDR3 sequence is 15 residues long. Germline V gene lookup returns CDR1 SGHNT and CDR2 YYREEE (reference sequence). Trimming removed 2 bases from V and 4 bases from J; junction bases left unmatched: 8. CDR3 in amino acids: CASSFKQGSSTEAFF. Here the CDR3 DNA reads TGTGCCAGCAGCTTTAAACAGGGGAGTAGCACTGAAGCTTTCTTT.

This chain joins TRBV7-2 and TRBJ2-5, with 7 bases that match TRBD2. Unmatched junction bases numbered 4, after V lost 1 base and J lost 5 bases. Germline-derived CDR1 and CDR2 are SGHTA and FQGNSA. The CDR3 runs 14 residues. The CDR3 protein is CASSLGGRAETQYF. DNA for the CDR3: TGTGCCAGCAGCTTAGGTGGGAGGGCGGAGACCCAGTACTTC.

The chain carries TRBV30 and TRBJ2-7; a possible D gene is TRBD1 (5 bases). Germline CDR1 is GTSNPN and CDR2 is SVGIG (reference sequence). V shed 7 bases and J shed 7 bases, with 14 bases lying between them. CDR3 length: 11 amino acids. This chain's CDR3 is CASRTSGEQYF. CDR3 in DNA: TGTGCCTCCCGGACCTCAGGGGAGCAGTACTTC.

This chain joins TRBV18 and TRBJ1-5; D is unclear. V gave up 6 bases and J gave up 6 bases, with 12 bases separating them. Per the germline V gene, CDR1 is KGHSH and CDR2 is LQKENI. The CDR3 extends over 13 amino acids. The CDR3 region has the DNA TGTGCCAGCTCCGAGGGATACAGTCAGCCCCAGCATTTT. Protein sequence: CASSEGYSQPQHF.

The V gene is TRBV29-1, the J gene TRBJ2-4; maybe TRBD2 (5 bases). Germline V gives CDR1 SQVTM, CDR2 ANQGSEA. The CDR3 totals 15 residues. Trimming stripped 3 bases from V and 8 bases from J, with 20 bases between. CDR3 in DNA: TGCAGCGTTGACGGGAATATCAACGGGAACGACATTCAGTACTTC. Translated, it gives CSVDGNINGNDIQYF.

The chain employs TRBV19 and TRBJ2-3, with D perhaps TRBD2 (6 bases). Germline V gives CDR1 LNHDA, CDR2 SQIVND (reference sequence). Trimming removed 3 bases from V and 7 bases from J, with 14 bases in between. There are 14 residues in the CDR3. CDR3 amino acids: CASSIGGSRNTQYF. CDR3 DNA sequence: TGTGCCAGTAGTATCGGAGGGTCGAGGAATACGCAGTATTTT.

V and J are TRBV7-9 and TRBJ2-4; D not certain. The germline gives CDR1 SEHNR, CDR2 FQNEAQ (reference sequence). The CDR3 has 14 residues. V was pared by 3 bases and J by 0 bases, with 6 bases between. The CDR3 DNA follows: TGTGCCAGCAGCTTCCCTCTAGCCAAAAACATTCAGTACTTC. Amino acid sequence: CASSFPLAKNIQYF.

The chain is built from TRBV6-1 and TRBJ2-1; D might be TRBD1 (5 bases). V lost 6 bases to trimming and J lost 0 bases, with 9 bases between them. Germline loops: CDR1 MNHNS, CDR2 SASEGT. This CDR3 has 14 amino acids. The CDR3 DNA sequence: TGTGCCAGCAGACAGGATCCCTCCTACAATGAGCAGTTCTTC. This encodes CASRQDPSYNEQFF.

The V and J genes are TRBV4-3 and TRBJ2-7; the D gene is possibly TRBD1 (6 bases). V was pared by 0 bases and J by 4 bases, with 7 bases between. CDR3 length equals 13 residues. Germline V lookup: CDR1 LGHNA, CDR2 YSLEER. Written as DNA, the CDR3 is TGCGCCAGCAGCCAAGAGGACAGATACGAGCAGTACTTC. Amino acid sequence: CASSQEDRYEQYF.

The chain links TRBV7-2 to TRBJ1-1, with D maybe TRBD1 (6 bases). V gave up 1 base and J gave up 5 bases, with 14 bases separating them. The CDR3 totals 15 residues. Per germline, CDR1 SGHTA and CDR2 FQGNSA. The CDR3, as DNA: TGTGCCAGCAGCTTAGAGCTCAGGGGCGGAACTGAAGCTTTCTTT. Its protein is CASSLELRGGTEAFF.

The V call is TRBV5-4, the J call TRBJ1-2; no firm D call. CDR3 length: 13 residues. The germline V and J ends were trimmed by 4 bases and 0 bases, with 7 bases remaining between them. Germline CDR1 is SGHNT and CDR2 is YYREEE (reference sequence). CDR3 sequence reads: CASSPSSNYGYTF. The CDR3 DNA is TGTGCCAGCAGCCCGTCCTCTAACTATGGCTACACCTTC.

This chain links TRBV30 with TRBJ2-5, with D perhaps TRBD1 (6 bases). V lost 2 bases, J lost 2 bases, and 9 bases lay in between. Germline assignment: CDR1 GTSNPN and CDR2 SVGIG (reference sequence). The CDR3 loop spans 13 amino acids. The CDR3 region has the DNA TGTGCCTGGAGTACCCAGGGGCAAGAGACCCAGTACTTC. This sequence encodes CAWSTQGQETQYF.

CDR3 coding DNA: TGTGCCAGTAGTAGCAGGGACAGATATTACGAGCAGTACTTC. This codes for CASSSRDRYYEQYF. J is TRBJ2-7 and V is TRBV19; 7 nucleotides align to TRBD1. The CDR3 spans 14 residues. V shed 4 bases and J 4 bases; nucleotides not matched to a gene: 7. The V gene's germline CDR1 is LNHDA and CDR2 SQIVND (reference sequence).

The gene calls are TRBV11-2 and TRBJ1-2; a possible D gene is TRBD1 (6 bases). Germline CDR1 SGHAT, CDR2 FQNNGV. The CDR3 length is 12 residues. V was cut by 5 bases and J by 7 bases, with 11 bases left in between. CDR3 in DNA: TGTGCCAGCAGCCTCAACAGGGCTGGCTACACCTTC. Its translation is CASSLNRAGYTF.

The CDR3 DNA is TGTGCCATCGGGACAGGACCCCAAGAGACCCAGTACTTC. The encoded protein is CAIGTGPQETQYF. The chain employs TRBV27 and TRBJ2-5; 8 bases are shared with TRBD1. V shed 10 bases and J 1 base; nucleotides not matched to a gene: 5. Germline V lookup: CDR1 MNHEY, CDR2 SMNVEV (reference sequence). This CDR3 has 13 amino acids.

The gene calls are TRBV6-1 and TRBJ1-4, with a tentative D call TRBD1 (6 bases). Germline CDR1 and CDR2: MNHNS and SASEGT. This CDR3 has 15 amino acids. The V end lost 3 bases, the J end lost 3 bases, and 11 bases lay between the germline ends. This CDR3 reads CASSERGRANEKLFF. The CDR3 DNA is TGTGCCAGCAGTGAGAGGGGGAGGGCTAATGAAAAACTGTTTTTT.

The chain links TRBV2 to TRBJ1-1; 7 bases align to TRBD1. Germline assignment: CDR1 SNHLY and CDR2 FYNNEI. The CDR3 runs to 15 residues. Germline trimming cut 7 bases from V and 1 base from J; bases unmatched to any gene: 9. The CDR3 DNA is TGTGCCAGCATCGAGGACAGGAGCGGGAACACTGAAGCTTTCTTT. Translated, it gives CASIEDRSGNTEAFF.

The chain combines TRBV7-2 with TRBJ2-7, with TRBD2 identical over 7 bases. V was clipped by 2 bases and J by 2 bases; unmatched bases: 6. Germline CDR1 is SGHTA and CDR2 is FQGNSA. The CDR3 is 15 residues long. The CDR3 coding sequence is TGTGCCAGCAGCTTAACAGGCGGGACTACCTACGAGCAGTACTTC. Its protein product is CASSLTGGTTYEQYF. Based on the CDR3 plus reference TRBV7-2 and TRBJ2-7, the full variable domain is GAGVSQSPSNKVTEKGKDVELRCDPISGHTALYWYRQSLGQGLEFLIYFQGNSAPDKSGLPSDRFSAERTGGSVSTLTIQRTQQEDSAVYLCASSLTGGTTYEQYFGPGTRLTVT.

V gene TRBV30 combines with J gene TRBJ2-1; TRBD2 might be the D (6 bases). Germline V gives CDR1 GTSNPN, CDR2 SVGIG (reference sequence). There are 13 residues in the CDR3. Trimming removed 5 bases at V and 7 bases at J, with 15 bases between. The CDR3 DNA follows: TGTGCCTGGGATTCAGGAGGGTTGAATGAGCAGTTCTTC. Translation gives CAWDSGGLNEQFF.